This entry is about one T cell receptor beta chain. Which antigen it targets is not known. No much larger clone is present one base from it, and per-base qualities are unavailable. The data were taken from a study of blood T cell repertoires in COVID-19 (dated by TCRdb to the early 2020s). Regarding the study in general: Collaborator samples came from the United States, Italy and Spain and covered acute and convalescent phases of COVID-19. The prospective study material was composed of cDNA or gDNA derived from T cells, B-cell-depleted T cells, or PBMCs. Subjects who had been exposed to COVID-19, were actively infected with it, or had recovered from it provided the deeply sampled blood TCRbeta repertoires that made up the dataset. A freely available public database, intended as a resource for researchers studying the immune response to SARS-CoV-2, is where the repertoires were released. The samples were drawn from two sources: the first 160 participants of the ongoing ImmuneRACE study, and over 950 subjects contributed by 6 global collaborators. The sample metadata nearly always contained a de-identified subject ID, COVID-19 status, age in years and sex. Where HLA class I and class II types were available, the types were taken from metadata supplied by the sample provider, not from assay-based typing. Beyond this particular receptor, the publication reports: The amount of clinical and demographic metadata varied by source and participant and was provided uncurated.

The immunoSEQ Assay, a bias-controlled multiplex PCR, was used to amplify TCRbeta CDR3 regions from genomic DNA. The original pipeline was this. The number of nucleated cells in each sample was estimated by amplification of reference gene primers within the assay. Sequence reads were collapsed and filtered to measure the absolute abundance of every unique TCRbeta CDR3 rearrangement. Productive Simpson clonality was computed per sample as the square root of Simpson's diversity index over productive rearrangements. This immuneACCESS table, as held by TCRdb, lists in-frame sequences with V and J called but not all clones. Of the missing ones, under half trace to an unresolved V gene in checked studies; the others have no known cause. V, J and clone size derive from that table, while D and trimming were established from the DNA sequence. The sample table shows about 110,000 clones, and 88% are seen once. 6.5% to 7% of the sample is in the top ten clones.

Each collaborating institution followed its own protocols to collect whole blood in K2EDTA tubes. For TCRbeta analysis, collaborators shipped samples in one of three forms: frozen whole blood, isolated PBMCs, or DNA extracted from either of those sample types. CDR1 and CDR2 are drawn from the germline V gene (reference sequence): LGHDT, YNNKEL. The CDR3 sequence holds 12 residues, the cysteine and phenylalanine included. The CDR3 DNA has 36 bases and is translated from base 1. V gives up 4 bases and J gives up 10 bases, and the segment between their germline ends measures 13 bases. This chain is built from TRBV3-1 (or the pseudogene TRBV3-2) and TRBJ1-1; the best D guess is TRBD1, with 5 bases matching. This TCR was recovered from a man aged 45 to 65 with active or convalescent COVID-19. The sample was peripheral blood. Here is the DNA: TGTGCCAGCAGCCCCCCAGGGATTGGAGCTTTCTTT. Protein translation: CASSPPGIGAFF.